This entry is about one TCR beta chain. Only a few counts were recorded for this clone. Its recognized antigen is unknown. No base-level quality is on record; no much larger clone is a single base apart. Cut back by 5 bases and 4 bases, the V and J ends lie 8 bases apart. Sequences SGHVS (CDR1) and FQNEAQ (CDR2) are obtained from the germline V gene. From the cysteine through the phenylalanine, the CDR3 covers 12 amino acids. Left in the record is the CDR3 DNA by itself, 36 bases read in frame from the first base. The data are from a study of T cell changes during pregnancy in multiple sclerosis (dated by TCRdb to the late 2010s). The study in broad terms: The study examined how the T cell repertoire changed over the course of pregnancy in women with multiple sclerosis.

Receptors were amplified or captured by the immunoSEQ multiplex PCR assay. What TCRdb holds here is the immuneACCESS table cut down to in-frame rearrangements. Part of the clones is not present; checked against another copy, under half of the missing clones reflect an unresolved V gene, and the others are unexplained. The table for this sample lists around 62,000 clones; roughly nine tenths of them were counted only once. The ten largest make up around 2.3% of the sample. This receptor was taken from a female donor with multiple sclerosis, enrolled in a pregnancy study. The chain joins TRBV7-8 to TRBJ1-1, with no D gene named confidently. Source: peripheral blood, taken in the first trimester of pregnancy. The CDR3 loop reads CASSPGTTEAFF. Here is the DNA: TGTGCCAGCAGCCCAGGAACCACTGAAGCTTTCTTT.